This entry lists 31 T cell receptor beta chains sequenced from one sample in a study of low-dose radiotherapy and immunotherapy resistance in tumors. The time point: before trial treatment. cDNA synthesis used a TRAV/TRBV-specific primer set for both chains. A 20-cycle PCR with a constant-region primer and V-primer adapter amplified TCRs. From the reads, TCRdb called clonotypes with MiXCR, one entry per CDR3 protein. The table shows 75,000 to 95,000 distinct CDR3 sequences, with approximately 17% occurring only once. The specimen was PBMCs, collected before treatment. These receptors were taken from a male donor with prostate cancer.

This clonotype was recorded at least ten times. V and J are TRBV30 and TRBJ1-5; tentatively, D is TRBD1 (6 bases). The CDR3 has 14 residues. The germline V gene encodes CDR1 GTSNPN and CDR2 SVGIG (reference sequence). The germline V and J ends were trimmed by 0 bases and 8 bases, with 14 bases remaining between them. The chain's CDR3 is CAWSVPSTGKPQHF. The CDR3, as DNA: TGTGCCTGGAGTGTTCCCAGCACAGGGAAGCCCCAGCATTTT. The full variable domain, rest sourced from reference TRBV30 and TRBJ1-5, is SQTIHQWPATLVQPVGSPLSLECTVEGTSNPNLYWYRQAAGRGLQLLFYSVGIGQISSEVPQNLSASRPQDRQFILSSKKLLLSDSGFYLCAWSVPSTGKPQHFGDGTRLSIL.

This clonotype was recorded a few times. J is TRBJ1-1 and V is TRBV10-3; the D gene is possibly TRBD1 (5 bases). V shed 0 bases and J shed 0 bases, with 11 bases lying between them. This CDR3 is built from 16 residues. Germline assignment: CDR1 ENHRY and CDR2 SYGVKD. The CDR3 DNA reads TGTGCCATCAGTGAGTCGAAGGGACGGATGAACACTGAAGCTTTCTTT. Protein: CAISESKGRMNTEAFF.

This clonotype has a count of ten or more. The rearrangement joins TRBV6-6 to TRBJ2-7; no clear D gene. This CDR3 spans 12 amino acids. Trimming shortened V by 7 bases and J by 4 bases, and 11 bases separated the two germline ends. Germline V gives CDR1 MNHNY, CDR2 SVGAGI (reference sequence). In DNA, the CDR3 is TGTGCCAGCAAGGCCCAGGCGTACGAGCAGTACTTC. It is translated as CASKAQAYEQYF.

The chain joins TRBV29-1 to TRBJ2-1; either TRBD1 or TRBD2 may fit D (9 bases each). Trimming took off 6 bases at V and 8 bases at J, with 35 bases between the two ends. The germline CDR1 and CDR2 sequences are SQVTM and ANQGSEA. There are 19 residues in the CDR3. CDR3 DNA sequence: TGCAGCGTGGAGAGACCAGCCGGGACAGGGCGGGGGGGCATGGATGAGCAGTTCTTC. Amino acid sequence: CSVERPAGTGRGGMDEQFF.

The table lists this clonotype with many counts. J is TRBJ2-1 and V is TRBV28; 15 bases fit TRBD2. The CDR3 spans 17 residues. Germline CDR1 and CDR2: MDHEN and SYDVKM. With V trimmed by 5 bases and J by 8 bases, 10 bases remained unmatched. The CDR3 loop is CASSAAGTSGRYDEQFF. The CDR3 coding sequence is TGTGCCAGCAGTGCGGCCGGGACTAGCGGGAGGTATGATGAGCAGTTCTTC.

This sequence joins TRBV7-2 and TRBJ2-2; TRBD2 might be the D (6 bases). V lost 5 bases and J 3 bases, leaving 13 bases between the germline ends. CDR1 SGHTA and CDR2 FQGNSA come from the germline V gene. The CDR3 length is 15 residues. The CDR3 DNA is TGTGCCAGCAGCGCTACTAGCCGCTACACCGGGGAGCTGTTTTTT. This translates into CASSATSRYTGELFF.

V usage is TRBV5-1 and J usage is TRBJ1-1; TRBD1 might be the D (6 bases). The CDR3 runs to 15 residues. Trimming removed 6 bases from V and 1 base from J, with 16 bases in between. The germline gives CDR1 SGHRS, CDR2 YFSETQ. The chain's CDR3 is CASTWIRGANTEAFF. In DNA form, the CDR3 reads TGCGCCAGCACATGGATCCGGGGGGCGAACACTGAAGCTTTCTTT.

This clonotype came up many times. The gene calls are TRBV4-1 and TRBJ2-2, with D perhaps TRBD1 (6 bases). Trimming left V 3 bases short and J 0 bases short, with 17 bases between. Per the germline V gene, CDR1 is MGHRA and CDR2 is YSYEKL. The CDR3 consists of 18 residues. CDR3 coding DNA: TGCGCCAGCAGCCAGGCGGACCGGGACACCGCGAACACCGGGGAGCTGTTTTTT. As protein: CASSQADRDTANTGELFF.

This clonotype was seen ten or more times. The chain couples TRBV5-1 to TRBJ2-7; 9 bases agree with TRBD1. Germline values: CDR1 SGHRS, CDR2 YFSETQ. The CDR3 has 14 amino acids. Trimming at V came to 4 bases and at J to 3 bases, leaving 5 bases not matched to a gene. The CDR3 sequence: CASSLGQGLYEQYF. The DNA of the CDR3 is TGCGCCAGCAGCCTGGGACAGGGACTCTACGAGCAGTACTTC.

The gene calls are TRBV20-1 and TRBJ1-2; TRBD1 matches 7 bases. The J segment lost 6 bases and the V segment lost 2 bases, leaving 6 bases of the junction unmatched. This CDR3 comprises 13 residues. Germline lookup yields CDR1 DFQATT and CDR2 SNEGSKA (reference sequence). CDR3 DNA: TGCAGTGCTAGAACAGACAGGGTCAATGGCTACACCTTC. It yields the protein CSARTDRVNGYTF.

This clonotype was counted many times. An end of the junction does not agree with germline; a read error may underlie this. The chain uses TRBV7-2 and TRBJ2-1, with 9 bases that match TRBD1. There are 16 residues in the CDR3. The germline gives CDR1 SGHTA, CDR2 FQGNSA. The DNA for the CDR3 is TGCGCCAGCAGCCAAGGACAGGGGCCTTCCCTGGATGAGCAGTTCTTC. Translating it yields CASSQGQGPSLDEQFF.

This clonotype has ten or more counts. This chain uses TRBV7-3 with TRBJ1-1; D unresolved. The CDR3 sequence is 14 residues long. With 3 bases removed from V and 0 bases from J, the gap between germline ends came to 8 bases. The germline V gene has CDR1 SGHTA and CDR2 FQGTGA. The CDR3 protein is CASSFDGVNTEAFF. The CDR3 bases are TGTGCCAGCAGCTTCGACGGAGTGAACACTGAAGCTTTCTTT. The entire variable domain, with the rest obtained from reference TRBV7-3 and TRBJ1-1, is as follows: GAGVSQTPSNKVTEKGKYVELRCDPISGHTALYWYRQSLGQGPEFLIYFQGTGAADDSGLPNDRFFAVRPEGSVSTLKIQRTERGDSAVYLCASSFDGVNTEAFFGQGTRLTVV.

This clonotype was found many times. The chain combines TRBV28 with TRBJ2-2, with TRBD2 identical over 11 bases. The CDR3 runs to 16 residues. Germline CDR1 is MDHEN and CDR2 is SYDVKM. V lost 5 bases, J lost 5 bases, and 7 bases stayed unmatched. The CDR3 loop is CASSPTSGMITGELFF. As DNA, the CDR3 is TGTGCCAGCAGTCCGACTAGCGGGATGATAACCGGGGAGCTGTTTTTT.

This clonotype was counted ten times or more. The gene calls are TRBV19 and TRBJ1-1, with 10 bases fitting TRBD1. Trimming at V came to 4 bases and at J to 5 bases, leaving 7 bases not matched to a gene. The CDR3 totals 15 residues. Germline lookup yields CDR1 LNHDA and CDR2 SQIVND (reference sequence). The CDR3 is CASSSQTGGATEAFF. Here the CDR3 DNA reads TGTGCCAGTAGTAGCCAGACAGGGGGCGCGACTGAAGCTTTCTTT.

This clonotype was counted many times. This chain links TRBV7-3 with TRBJ2-1, with 13 bases that match TRBD2. The CDR3 is 16 residues long. J gave up 9 bases and V 4 bases, and 9 bases lay outside the gene matches. Germline CDR1 is SGHTA and CDR2 is FQGTGA. The CDR3 is CASSSNGLAGESEQFF. In DNA form, the CDR3 reads TGTGCCAGCAGCTCGAACGGACTAGCGGGAGAGTCTGAGCAGTTCTTC.

This clonotype was detected ten times or more. V usage is TRBV28 and J usage is TRBJ1-5; a possible D gene is TRBD1 (5 bases). Germline lookup yields CDR1 MDHEN and CDR2 SYDVKM. V was cut by 2 bases and J by 0 bases, with 8 bases left in between. The CDR3 contains 15 residues. CDR3 protein: CASSLGAFSNQPQHF. DNA of the CDR3: TGTGCCAGCAGTTTAGGGGCTTTTAGCAATCAGCCCCAGCATTTT.

The V gene is TRBV7-9, the J gene TRBJ2-2; 10 nucleotides align to TRBD2. Germline V CDR1 and CDR2: SEHNR, FQNEAQ (reference sequence). The J segment lost 0 bases and the V segment lost 5 bases, leaving 6 bases of the junction unmatched. This CDR3 has 17 amino acids. CDR3 bases: TGTGCCAGCAGCCCAGGACTAGCGGCCCCGAACACCGGGGAGCTGTTTTTT. Its protein product is CASSPGLAAPNTGELFF.

Many counts were recorded for this clonotype. V is TRBV7-2 and J is TRBJ2-1, with a possible D match to TRBD2 (5 bases). The germline V and J ends were trimmed by 2 bases and 7 bases, with 18 bases remaining between them. This CDR3 region has 16 residues. Germline CDR1 and CDR2: SGHTA and FQGNSA. The CDR3 reads CASSLSYSRGLNEQFF. The DNA for the CDR3 is TGTGCCAGCAGCTTAAGTTACTCGCGAGGGTTGAATGAGCAGTTCTTC.

This chain links TRBV4-1 with TRBJ2-7; maybe TRBD1 (5 bases). Germline V CDR1 and CDR2: MGHRA, YSYEKL. CDR3 length equals 15 residues. The ends were cut back, 0 bases at V and 0 bases at J, with 9 bases in the middle. The CDR3, as DNA: TGCGCCAGCAGCCAAGATCAGGGAACCTCCTACGAGCAGTACTTC. This translates into CASSQDQGTSYEQYF.

This clonotype was observed at least ten times. V usage is TRBV10-3 and J usage is TRBJ1-3, with TRBD1 matching over 9 bases. Germline CDR1 ENHRY, CDR2 SYGVKD. The CDR3 has 17 residues. The junction had 17 bases not matched to a gene; V was cut back by 10 bases and J by 4 bases. CDR3 amino acids: CATLGTGWVEGGNTIYF. The CDR3 nucleotides are TGTGCCACCCTCGGGACAGGGTGGGTTGAAGGCGGAAACACCATATATTTT.

Ten or more counts support this clonotype. A junction end diverges from the germline sequence, so it may reflect a read error. This chain links TRBV7-7 with TRBJ2-7; no firm D call. The CDR3 totals 17 residues. CDR1 is SSHAT and CDR2 is FNYEAQ in the germline V gene (reference sequence). CDR3 residues: CASSLEGVWVRPYEQYF. The CDR3 DNA reads TGTGCTAGCAGCTTGGAAGGTGTGTGGGTGCGGCCCTACGAGCAGTACTTC.

On this clonotype itself: One base separates it from a far larger clone, so it is likely a read error. The genes are TRBV6-6 and TRBJ2-1, with D perhaps matching TRBD2 (5 bases). The CDR3 covers 13 residues. In germline, CDR1 is MNHNY, CDR2 SVGAGI (reference sequence). The CDR3 reads CASNYPRGEGQFF. The CDR3 DNA follows: TGTGCCAGCAATTACCCGCGCGGTGAGGGGCAGTTCTTC.

This clonotype was counted ten times or more. CDR3 loop: CASSLWNSDGYTF. Here the CDR3 DNA reads TGTGCCAGCAGTTTGTGGAATTCGGATGGCTACACCTTC. V gene TRBV28 combines with J gene TRBJ1-2; D is ambiguous. The CDR3 consists of 13 residues. Trimming removed 3 bases at V and 6 bases at J, with 11 bases between. Germline V gene data show CDR1 as MDHEN and CDR2 as SYDVKM.

This clonotype was observed many times. The chain joins TRBV6-6 to TRBJ2-1; 7 bases map to TRBD2. The CDR3 covers 14 residues. Trimming took 8 bases from V and 4 from J; bases not matched to a gene: 8. Germline CDR1 and CDR2: MNHNY and SVGAGI (reference sequence). CDR3 amino acids: CASVAGAMYNEQFF. CDR3 nucleotides: TGTGCCAGCGTGGCGGGAGCTATGTACAATGAGCAGTTCTTC.

Many counts were recorded for this clonotype. The rearrangement links TRBV11-2 to TRBJ1-1, with a weak D call TRBD1 (6 bases). The CDR3 is 15 residues long. CDR1 is SGHAT, CDR2 FQNNGV, per germline. Trimming took off 0 bases at V and 5 bases at J, with 13 bases between the two ends. The CDR3 nucleotides are TGTGCCAGCAGCTTAGATGGGGGCAGCACAACTGAAGCTTTCTTT. It translates to CASSLDGGSTTEAFF.

This clonotype was counted many times. This chain uses TRBV7-2 with TRBJ1-5; 7 nucleotides line up with TRBD1. The CDR3 contains 15 residues. Germline V lookup: CDR1 SGHTA, CDR2 FQGNSA. V dropped 3 bases and J dropped 4; count of bases not matched to a gene: 6. The CDR3 nucleotides read TGTGCCAGCAGCTTTGGAGGGGGCGGAAATCAGCCCCAGCATTTT. It encodes CASSFGGGGNQPQHF.

This clonotype was recorded many times. The chain has TRBV18 and TRBJ1-1; possibly TRBD1 for D (5 bases). Germline V gene sequence: CDR1 KGHSH, CDR2 LQKENI. The CDR3 is 17 residues long. V lost 2 bases and J 0 bases, leaving 16 bases between the germline ends. The CDR3 bases are TGTGCCAGCTCACCAGGGGGAGGCTTGGGAATGAACACTGAAGCTTTCTTT. It specifies CASSPGGGLGMNTEAFF.

The sample holds many counts of this clonotype. The rearrangement uses TRBV11-2 and TRBJ1-2, with a weak D call TRBD1 (6 bases). This CDR3 comprises 13 residues. Germline CDR1 is SGHAT and CDR2 is FQNNGV. Trimming removed 1 base from V and 8 bases from J, with 11 bases in between. The CDR3 is CASSLGGAQGYTF. The CDR3 coding sequence is TGTGCCAGCAGCTTAGGGGGGGCTCAGGGCTACACCTTC. Looking up the rest from reference TRBV11-2 and TRBJ1-2 gives the full variable domain: EAGVAQSPRYKIIEKRQSVAFWCNPISGHATLYWYQQILGQGPKLLIQFQNNGVVDDSQLPKDRFSAERLKGVDSTLKIQPAKLEDSAVYLCASSLGGAQGYTFGSGTRLTVV.

This clonotype was observed many times. The chain uses TRBV11-1 and TRBJ2-1; 9 nucleotides line up with TRBD1. Germline V gives CDR1 SGHAT, CDR2 FQDESV (reference sequence). Trimming removed 5 bases from V and 6 bases from J; junction bases left unmatched: 2. The CDR3 is 13 amino acids. The CDR3 region has the DNA TGTGCCAGCAGCAAGGACAGGGGCAATGAGCAGTTCTTC. Residues: CASSKDRGNEQFF.

At least ten counts were recorded for this clonotype. V is TRBV28 and J is TRBJ2-5, with D possibly being TRBD1 (6 bases). The CDR3 runs 15 residues. Germline V lookup: CDR1 MDHEN, CDR2 SYDVKM. V lost 7 bases, J lost 0 bases, and 15 bases lay in between. CDR3 nucleotides: TGTGCCAGCAAAACCGGGACACAGTACCAAGAGACCCAGTACTTC. As protein: CASKTGTQYQETQYF. The full variable domain, its missing parts supplied by reference TRBV28 and TRBJ2-5, is DVKVTQSSRYLVKRTGEKVFLECVQDMDHENMFWYRQDPGLGLRLIYFSYDVKMKEKGDIPEGYSVSREKKERFSLILESASTNQTSMYLCASKTGTQYQETQYFGPGTRLLVL.

This clonotype came up many times. The genes are TRBV11-2 and TRBJ2-1; tentative D call: TRBD1 (5 bases). The ends were cut back, 6 bases at V and 10 bases at J, with 16 bases in the middle. The CDR3 covers 13 residues. Germline V lookup: CDR1 SGHAT, CDR2 FQNNGV. The CDR3 bases are TGTGCCAGCAGTTTATCTACAGGTACCGAGCAGTTCTTC. Amino acid sequence: CASSLSTGTEQFF.